What follows is one T cell receptor beta chain and its context. Germline CDR1 reads KGHSH; CDR2 reads LQKENI. V trimming: 5 bases; J trimming: 4 bases; junction bases outside the gene matches: 2. The CDR3 consists of 13 residues. The data derive from a study of blood T cell repertoires in COVID-19. Study background: Italy, Spain and the United States were the sources of the convalescent and acute COVID-19 samples.

Per the authors' pipeline: Amplification from reference gene primers served as the basis for estimated nucleated cell counts. Repertoires were generated with immunoSEQ multiplex PCR, while TCRdb's copy carries only in-frame clones and drops some. Clone size and V and J calls were adopted from that table, with D and trimming inferred from the DNA. Among 80,000 to 95,000 clones listed, roughly 81% were seen once. This TCR came from a man older than 75 with COVID-19, enrolled during active disease. The rearrangement links TRBV18 to TRBJ2-1; 7 nucleotides match TRBD1. The sample comprised peripheral blood. The CDR3 sequence: CASSGTAYNEQFF. DNA for the CDR3: TGTGCCAGCTCAGGGACAGCATACAATGAGCAGTTCTTC.